The 3 T cell receptor beta chains in this list originate from one sample, sequenced in a study of T cell responses to AZD1222 COVID-19 vaccine. Some clones are missing from TCRdb's copy, which holds only in-frame ones; the method was immunoSEQ multiplex PCR. The table shows 95,000 to 150,000 clones, with around 91% occurring only once. Specimen: peripheral blood, collected on day 0 of AZD1222 vaccination. The receptors originated from an adult in good health.

This chain uses TRBV5-1 with TRBJ2-7; tentative D call: TRBD2 (5 bases). The CDR3 is 14 amino acids. Trimming took off 2 bases at V and 4 bases at J, with 13 bases between the two ends. Germline V gene lookup returns CDR1 SGHRS and CDR2 YFSETQ. CDR3 residues: CASSFDGLTYEQYF. CDR3 DNA sequence: TGCGCCAGCAGCTTTGACGGACTTACTTACGAGCAGTACTTC.

The V call is TRBV10-3, the J call TRBJ2-3, with D perhaps assigned TRBD1 or TRBD2 (5 bases each). This CDR3 is 15 amino acids long. The V end lost 4 bases, the J end lost 5 bases, and 16 bases lay between the germline ends. Germline values: CDR1 ENHRY, CDR2 SYGVKD. The CDR3 loop is CAISGTRGAEDTQYF. Written as DNA, the CDR3 is TGTGCCATCAGTGGGACGAGGGGCGCGGAAGATACGCAGTATTTT.

The chain is built from TRBV25-1 and TRBJ2-3, with no clear D. This CDR3 spans 14 amino acids. V gave up 4 bases and J gave up 0 bases, with 8 bases separating them. CDR1 and CDR2 from the germline V gene are MGHDK and SYGVNS. The CDR3 region has the DNA TGTGCCAGCAGTGCCTACAGAAGCACAGATACGCAGTATTTT. Residues: CASSAYRSTDTQYF.